The TCR beta chain described here comes from a study of blood T cell repertoires in COVID-19 (dated by TCRdb to 2020 to 2021). In the study overall: Collaborator samples came from the United States, Italy and Spain and covered acute and convalescent phases of COVID-19. The samples were drawn from two sources: the first 160 participants of the ongoing ImmuneRACE study, and 1,000 to 1,500 subjects contributed by 6 global collaborators. The material from the prospective study consisted of cDNA or gDNA derived from T cells, B-cell-depleted T cells, or PBMCs. Deeply sampled blood TCRbeta repertoires from subjects exposed to, actively infected with, or recovered from COVID-19 were included in the dataset. Nearly every sample came with metadata listing a de-identified subject ID, COVID-19 status, age in years and sex. HLA class I and class II types, where available, came from metadata supplied by the sample provider rather than from assay-based typing. The repertoires were released in a freely available public database meant as a resource for research on the immune response to SARS-CoV-2.

TCRbeta CDR3 regions were amplified from genomic DNA by means of the immunoSEQ Assay, a bias-controlled multiplex PCR. The authors processed their data as follows. Within the assay, amplification of reference gene primers was used to estimate how many nucleated cells each sample contained. To quantify the absolute abundance of each unique TCRbeta CDR3 rearrangement, sequence reads were collapsed and filtered. For each sample, productive Simpson clonality was calculated as the square root of Simpson's diversity index over productive rearrangements. TCRdb provides this immuneACCESS table in a form limited to in-frame rearrangements. Some clones are lacking; in checked studies, under half of them reflect an unresolved V gene, and why the rest are absent is not known. V and J calls and clone size are those listed in that table; D and trimming were worked out from the DNA. The sample records 200,000 to 250,000 clones, approximately 85% of which are singletons. The leading ten clones occupy 6% to 8.5% of the sample.

The study at large found these results: How much clinical and demographic metadata was included differed by source and by participant, and the metadata was provided uncurated.

Trimming accounts for 0 bases at V and 2 bases at J, while the number of junction bases matched to no gene is 7. The germline V gene specifies SGDLS as CDR1 and YYNGEE as CDR2. From the cysteine through the phenylalanine, the CDR3 covers 16 amino acids. CDR3 DNA is the only sequence kept; it has 48 bases, read in frame from the first base. Each collaborating institution followed its own protocols to collect whole blood in K2EDTA tubes. For TCRbeta analysis, collaborators shipped samples as frozen whole blood, isolated PBMCs, or DNA extracted from either of those sample types. A remark on this clone: Its antigen remains unidentified. No base quality values were provided; no much bigger clone lies one nucleotide off.

Sequencing was performed on peripheral blood. The chain is encoded by TRBV9 joined to TRBJ2-5; the central 7 bases match TRBD2. This sequence originates from a woman aged 45 to 65 with active or convalescent COVID-19. The sequence in DNA is TGTGCCAGCAGCGTAGGGGATAGCGGGTTACAAGAGACCCAGTACTTC. This yields the protein CASSVGDSGLQETQYF.